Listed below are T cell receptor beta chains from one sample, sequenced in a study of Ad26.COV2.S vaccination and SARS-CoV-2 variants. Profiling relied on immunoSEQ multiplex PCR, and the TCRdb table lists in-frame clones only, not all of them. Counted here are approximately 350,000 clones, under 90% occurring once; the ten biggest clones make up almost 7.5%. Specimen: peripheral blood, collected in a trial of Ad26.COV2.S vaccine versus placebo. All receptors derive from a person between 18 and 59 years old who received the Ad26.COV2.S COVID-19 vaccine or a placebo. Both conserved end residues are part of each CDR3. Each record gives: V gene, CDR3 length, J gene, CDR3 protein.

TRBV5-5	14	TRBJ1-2	CASRNEDGLYGYTF
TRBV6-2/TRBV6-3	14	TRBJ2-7	CASSPGTGRDEQYF
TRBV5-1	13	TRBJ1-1	CASSLPPNTEAFF
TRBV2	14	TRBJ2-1	CASCRTATYNEQFF
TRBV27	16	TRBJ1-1	CASSLRGTGGRTEAFF
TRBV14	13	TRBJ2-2	CASSQVWTGELFF
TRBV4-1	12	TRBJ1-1	CASSQLGAEAFF
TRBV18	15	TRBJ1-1	CASSLMAGTDTEAFF
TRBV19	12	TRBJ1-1	CASMRWNTEAFF
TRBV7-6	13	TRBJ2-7	CASSLTGADEQYF
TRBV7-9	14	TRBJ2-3	CASSSDQRSDTQYF